What follows describes a single T cell receptor (beta chain). These data belong to a study of blood T cell repertoires in COVID-19. Study-wide background: The origin of the acute and convalescent COVID-19 samples was the United States, Italy and Spain. PBMCs, B-cell-depleted T cells, or T cells were the source of the cDNA or gDNA that made up the material.

Methods used by the authors: Estimates of nucleated cell counts were drawn from the amplification of reference gene primers. The repertoire was sequenced with immunoSEQ multiplex PCR; TCRdb's copy has only in-frame clones and lacks some. The V and J calls and clone size come from that table; D and trimming were worked out from the DNA. This table has 210,000 or so clones, around nine tenths appearing once. The ends were cut back, 1 base at V and 4 bases at J, with 11 bases in the middle. Germline CDR1 and CDR2: LGHDT and YNNKEL (reference sequence). This CDR3 contains 15 residues. Input material: peripheral blood. The sequence was collected from a woman aged 60-75 years with acute or convalescent COVID-19. The chain combines TRBV3-1 (or the pseudogene TRBV3-2) with TRBJ2-1; possible D gene TRBD1, 6 bases. CDR3 region: CASSQGSGEYNEQFF. The CDR3 DNA reads TGTGCCAGCAGCCAAGGGTCAGGGGAGTACAATGAGCAGTTCTTC.